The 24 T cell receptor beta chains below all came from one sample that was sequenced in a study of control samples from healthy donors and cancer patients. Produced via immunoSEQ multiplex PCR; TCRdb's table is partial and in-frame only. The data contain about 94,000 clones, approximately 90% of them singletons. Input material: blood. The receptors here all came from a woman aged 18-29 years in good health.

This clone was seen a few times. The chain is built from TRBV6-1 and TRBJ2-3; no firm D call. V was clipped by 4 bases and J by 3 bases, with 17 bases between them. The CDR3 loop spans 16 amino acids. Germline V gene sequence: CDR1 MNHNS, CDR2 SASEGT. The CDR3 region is CASSAAEERITDTQYF. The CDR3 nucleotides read TGTGCCAGCAGTGCAGCCGAGGAGAGGATTACAGATACGCAGTATTTT.

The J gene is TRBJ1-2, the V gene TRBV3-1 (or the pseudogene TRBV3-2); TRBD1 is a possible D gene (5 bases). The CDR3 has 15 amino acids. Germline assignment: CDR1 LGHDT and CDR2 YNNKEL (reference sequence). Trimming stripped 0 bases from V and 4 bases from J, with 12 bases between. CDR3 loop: CASSQDQGEGYGYTF. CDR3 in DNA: TGTGCCAGCAGCCAAGATCAGGGAGAAGGCTATGGCTACACCTTC.

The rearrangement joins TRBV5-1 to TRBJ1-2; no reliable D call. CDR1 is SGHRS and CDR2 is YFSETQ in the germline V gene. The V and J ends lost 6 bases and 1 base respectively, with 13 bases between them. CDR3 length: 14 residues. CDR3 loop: CASIPSPGNYGYTF. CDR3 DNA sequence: TGCGCCAGCATCCCCTCCCCCGGTAACTATGGCTACACCTTC.

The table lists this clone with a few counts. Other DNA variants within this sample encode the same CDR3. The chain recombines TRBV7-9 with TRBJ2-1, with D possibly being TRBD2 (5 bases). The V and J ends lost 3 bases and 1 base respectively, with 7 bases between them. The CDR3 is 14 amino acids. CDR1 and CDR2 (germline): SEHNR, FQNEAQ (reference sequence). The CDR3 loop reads CASSFRGSYNEQFF. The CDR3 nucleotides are TGTGCCAGCAGCTTCCGGGGATCCTACAATGAGCAGTTCTTC.

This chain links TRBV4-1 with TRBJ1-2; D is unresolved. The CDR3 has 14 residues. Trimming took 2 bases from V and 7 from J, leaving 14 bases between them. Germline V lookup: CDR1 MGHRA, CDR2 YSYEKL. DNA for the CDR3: TGCGCCAGCAGCCAAAATGATCAAATATCTGGCTACACCTTC. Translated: CASSQNDQISGYTF.

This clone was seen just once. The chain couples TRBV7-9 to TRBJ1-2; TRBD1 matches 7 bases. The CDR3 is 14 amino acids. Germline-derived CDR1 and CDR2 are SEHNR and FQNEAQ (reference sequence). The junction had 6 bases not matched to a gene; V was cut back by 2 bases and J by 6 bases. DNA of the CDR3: TGTGCCAGCAGCTTACCCGCAGGGGGGGATGGCTACACCTTC. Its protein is CASSLPAGGDGYTF.

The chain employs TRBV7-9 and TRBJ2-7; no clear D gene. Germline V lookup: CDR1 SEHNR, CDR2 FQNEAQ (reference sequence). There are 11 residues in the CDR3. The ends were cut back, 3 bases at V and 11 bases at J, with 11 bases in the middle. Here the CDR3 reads CASSLGSGEYF. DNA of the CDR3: TGTGCCAGCAGCTTGGGAAGTGGGGAGTACTTC. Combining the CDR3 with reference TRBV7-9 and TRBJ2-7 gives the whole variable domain DTGVSQNPRHKITKRGQNVTFRCDPISEHNRLYWYRQTLGQGPEFLTYFQNEAQLEKSRLLSDRFSAERPKGSFSTLEIQRTEQGDSAMYLCASSLGSGEYFGPGTRLTVT.

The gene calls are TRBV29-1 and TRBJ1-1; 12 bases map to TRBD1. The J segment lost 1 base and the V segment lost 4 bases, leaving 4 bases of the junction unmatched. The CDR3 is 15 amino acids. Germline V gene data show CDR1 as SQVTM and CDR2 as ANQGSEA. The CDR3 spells CSVVGQGARNTEAFF. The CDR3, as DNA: TGCAGCGTTGTGGGACAGGGGGCGCGGAACACTGAAGCTTTCTTT.

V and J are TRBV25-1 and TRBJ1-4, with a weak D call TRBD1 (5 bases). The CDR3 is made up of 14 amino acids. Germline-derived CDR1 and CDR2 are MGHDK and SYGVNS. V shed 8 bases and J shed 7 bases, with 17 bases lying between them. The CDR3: CASGGGAGGEKLFF. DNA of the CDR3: TGTGCCAGCGGTGGAGGGGCGGGTGGTGAAAAACTGTTTTTT.

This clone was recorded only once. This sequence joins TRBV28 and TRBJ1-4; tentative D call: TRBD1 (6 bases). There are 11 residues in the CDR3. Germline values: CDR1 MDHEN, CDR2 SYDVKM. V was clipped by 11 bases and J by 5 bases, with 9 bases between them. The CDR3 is CAWGQNEKLFF. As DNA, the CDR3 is TGTGCCTGGGGACAAAATGAAAAACTGTTTTTT.

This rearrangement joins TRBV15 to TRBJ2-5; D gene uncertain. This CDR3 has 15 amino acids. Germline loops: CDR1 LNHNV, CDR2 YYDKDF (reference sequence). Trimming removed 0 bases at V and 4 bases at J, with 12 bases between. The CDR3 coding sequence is TGTGCCACCAGCAGAGATCCCGAGATTGGAGAGACCCAGTACTTC. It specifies CATSRDPEIGETQYF.

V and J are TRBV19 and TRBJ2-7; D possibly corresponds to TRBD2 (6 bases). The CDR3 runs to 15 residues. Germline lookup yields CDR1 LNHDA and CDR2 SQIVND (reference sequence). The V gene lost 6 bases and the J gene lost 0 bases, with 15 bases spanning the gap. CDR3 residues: CASSHGGIPSYEQYF. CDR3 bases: TGTGCCAGTAGCCATGGGGGGATACCCTCCTACGAGCAGTACTTC. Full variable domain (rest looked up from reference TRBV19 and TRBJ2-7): DGGITQSPKYLFRKEGQNVTLSCEQNLNHDAMYWYRQDPGQGLRLIYYSQIVNDFQKGDIAEGYSVSREKKESFPLTVTSAQKNPTAFYLCASSHGGIPSYEQYFGPGTRLTVT.

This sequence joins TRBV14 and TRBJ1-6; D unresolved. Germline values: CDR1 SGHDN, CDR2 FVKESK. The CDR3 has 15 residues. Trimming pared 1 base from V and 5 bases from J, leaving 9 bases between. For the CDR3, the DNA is TGTGCCAGCAGCCAAGGCGGGTGGGATAATTCACCCCTCCACTTT. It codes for CASSQGGWDNSPLHF.

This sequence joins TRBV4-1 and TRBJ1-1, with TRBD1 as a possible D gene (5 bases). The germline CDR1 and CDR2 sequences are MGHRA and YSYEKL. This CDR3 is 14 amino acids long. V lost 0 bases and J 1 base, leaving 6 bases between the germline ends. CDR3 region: CASSQDGGNTEAFF. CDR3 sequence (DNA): TGCGCCAGCAGCCAAGATGGGGGGAACACTGAAGCTTTCTTT.

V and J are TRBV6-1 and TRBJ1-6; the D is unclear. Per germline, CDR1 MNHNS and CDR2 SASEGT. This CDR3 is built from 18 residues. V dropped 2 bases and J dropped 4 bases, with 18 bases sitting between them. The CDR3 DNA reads TGTGCCAGCAGTGAAAATCGGAGGCCGCTCAATTATAATTCACCCCTCCACTTT. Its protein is CASSENRRPLNYNSPLHF.

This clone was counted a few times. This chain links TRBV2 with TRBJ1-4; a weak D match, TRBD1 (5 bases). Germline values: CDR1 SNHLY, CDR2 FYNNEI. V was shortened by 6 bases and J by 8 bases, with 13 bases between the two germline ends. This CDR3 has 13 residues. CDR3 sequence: CASSQGPQEKLFF. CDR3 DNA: TGTGCCAGCAGCCAGGGACCTCAGGAAAAACTGTTTTTT.

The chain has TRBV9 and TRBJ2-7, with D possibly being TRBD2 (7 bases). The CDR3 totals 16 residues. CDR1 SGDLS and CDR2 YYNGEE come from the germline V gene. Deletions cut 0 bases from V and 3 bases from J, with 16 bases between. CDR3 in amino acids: CASSVAAGAPFYEQYF. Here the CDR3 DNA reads TGTGCCAGCAGCGTAGCGGCGGGGGCCCCTTTCTACGAGCAGTACTTC.

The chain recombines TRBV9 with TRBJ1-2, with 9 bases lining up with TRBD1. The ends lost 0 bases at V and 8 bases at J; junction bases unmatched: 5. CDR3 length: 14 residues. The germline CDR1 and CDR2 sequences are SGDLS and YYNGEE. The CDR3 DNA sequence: TGTGCCAGCAGCGTAGAAACAGGGGGCGGCGGCTACACCTTC. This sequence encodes CASSVETGGGGYTF.

The CDR3: CASRTPDRAAMGYTF. The CDR3 nucleotides read TGTGCCAGCAGAACTCCGGACAGGGCAGCAATGGGCTACACCTTC. The chain couples TRBV6-5 to TRBJ1-2, with 8 bases lining up with TRBD1. V was pared by 6 bases and J by 8 bases, with 14 bases of the junction left unmatched. Germline V gene data show CDR1 as MNHEY and CDR2 as SVGAGI. This CDR3 region has 15 residues.

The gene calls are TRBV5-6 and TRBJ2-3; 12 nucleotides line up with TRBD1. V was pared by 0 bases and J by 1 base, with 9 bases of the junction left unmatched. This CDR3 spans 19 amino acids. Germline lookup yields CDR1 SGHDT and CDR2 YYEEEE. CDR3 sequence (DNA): TGTGCCAGCAGCTTGGGAGCGGGACAGGGGGCGCGGGGCACAGATACGCAGTATTTT. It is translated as CASSLGAGQGARGTDTQYF.

The CDR3 loop reads CASSESRALSAGELFF. The CDR3 DNA sequence: TGTGCCAGCAGTGAAAGCAGGGCTCTATCCGCCGGGGAGCTGTTTTTT. V is TRBV6-1 and J is TRBJ2-2; a weak D match, TRBD1 (5 bases). The germline gives CDR1 MNHNS, CDR2 SASEGT. V gave up 2 bases and J gave up 6 bases, with 16 bases separating them. The CDR3 totals 16 residues.

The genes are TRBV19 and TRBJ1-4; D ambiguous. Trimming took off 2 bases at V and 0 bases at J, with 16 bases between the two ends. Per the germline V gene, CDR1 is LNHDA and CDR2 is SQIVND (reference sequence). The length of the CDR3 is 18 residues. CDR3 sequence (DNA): TGTGCCAGTAGTATATTTTCGAACCCCTTAGCAACTAATGAAAAACTGTTTTTT. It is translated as CASSIFSNPLATNEKLFF.

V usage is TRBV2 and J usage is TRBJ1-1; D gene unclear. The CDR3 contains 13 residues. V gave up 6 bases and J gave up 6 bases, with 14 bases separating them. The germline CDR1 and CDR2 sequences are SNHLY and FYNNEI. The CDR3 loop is CASRTWEGSEAFF. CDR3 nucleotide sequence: TGTGCCAGCAGGACCTGGGAGGGATCTGAAGCTTTCTTT.

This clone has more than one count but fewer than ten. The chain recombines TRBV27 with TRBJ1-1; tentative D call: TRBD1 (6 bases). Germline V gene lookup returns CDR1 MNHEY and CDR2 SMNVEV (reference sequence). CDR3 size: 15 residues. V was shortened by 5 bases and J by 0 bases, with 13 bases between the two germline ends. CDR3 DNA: TGTGCCAGCAGTAAGTGGGGGGGCATGAACACTGAAGCTTTCTTT. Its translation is CASSKWGGMNTEAFF.